A single sample gave rise to the 21 T cell receptor beta chains below, sequenced in a study of cytomegalovirus exposure and HLA in healthy donors. 60 Vbeta and 13 Jbeta primers were used in PCR. Libraries were prepared by immunoSEQ multiplex PCR; TCRdb keeps only in-frame clonotypes and omits some of them. This sample has some 150,000 clones, with about 86% found just once. The sample taken for sequencing was PBMCs. These receptors all stem from a woman aged 25-40 years in good health and CMV-seronegative.

The chain joins TRBV10-3 to TRBJ2-7, with D perhaps TRBD2 (5 bases). Germline V lookup: CDR1 ENHRY, CDR2 SYGVKD. The CDR3 covers 15 residues. V shed 4 bases and J shed 2 bases, with 15 bases lying between them. CDR3 coding DNA: TGTGCCATCAGTGTTGGACTTCTGATACCCTACGAGCAGTACTTC. Amino acids: CAISVGLLIPYEQYF.

The chain has TRBV7-8 and TRBJ2-7; D unclear. V was clipped by 8 bases and J by 2 bases, with 19 bases between them. The CDR3 length is 15 residues. Germline V lookup: CDR1 SGHVS, CDR2 FQNEAQ. The CDR3 reads CASGLSNRNPYEQYF. The CDR3 DNA follows: TGTGCCAGCGGTCTATCTAACAGAAATCCCTACGAGCAGTACTTC.

This sequence joins TRBV7-6 and TRBJ1-1, with D possibly TRBD1 on 5 matching bases. Germline CDR1 reads SGHVS; CDR2 reads FNYEAQ. CDR3 length: 16 amino acids. The V end was cut by 8 bases, the J end by 4 bases, with 23 bases between. This CDR3 is CASGLGATFRATEAFF. The CDR3 nucleotides read TGTGCCAGCGGCCTTGGGGCTACTTTCAGGGCCACTGAAGCTTTCTTT. The full variable domain, with the rest looked up from reference TRBV7-6 and TRBJ1-1, is GAGVSQSPRYKVTKRGQDVALRCDPISGHVSLYWYRQALGQGPEFLTYFNYEAQQDKSGLPNDRFSAERPEGSISTLTIQRTEQRDSAMYRCASGLGATFRATEAFFGQGTRLTVV.

This clone has a single count. The chain joins TRBV7-8 to TRBJ2-7; weak D call: TRBD1 (7 bases). CDR1 is SGHVS, CDR2 FQNEAQ, per germline. This CDR3 is built from 13 residues. Deletions cut 5 bases from V and 5 bases from J, with 13 bases between. As DNA, the CDR3 is TGTGCCAGCAGCCGCGGGACAGAGAACGAGCAGTACTTC. This sequence encodes CASSRGTENEQYF.

V is TRBV9 and J is TRBJ2-1, with 11 bases aligning to TRBD1. Germline loops: CDR1 SGDLS, CDR2 YYNGEE. Trimming at V came to 4 bases and at J to 8 bases, leaving 11 bases not matched to a gene. This CDR3 has 16 amino acids. CDR3 nucleotide sequence: TGTGCCAGCAGCCTTGCTGGGACAGGGGGTCGGGATGAGCAGTTCTTC. Amino acids: CASSLAGTGGRDEQFF.

The CDR3 sequence is CASSLGRGTEAFF. DNA of the CDR3: TGTGCCAGCAGCTTAGGAAGGGGCACTGAAGCTTTCTTT. This chain links TRBV11-3 with TRBJ1-1, with D perhaps TRBD1 (5 bases). With 1 base removed from V and 4 bases from J, the gap between germline ends came to 7 bases. The CDR3 extends over 13 amino acids. Germline-derived CDR1 and CDR2 are SGHNT and YENEEA. Filled out from reference TRBV11-3 and TRBJ1-1, the complete variable domain reads EAGVVQSPRYKIIEKKQPVAFWCNPISGHNTLYWYLQNLGQGPELLIRYENEEAVDDSQLPKDRFSAERLKGVDSTLKIQPAELGDSAVYLCASSLGRGTEAFFGQGTRLTVV.

The V and J genes are TRBV11-2 and TRBJ2-1, with D possibly TRBD2 on 6 matching bases. Trimming took 5 bases from V and 0 from J, leaving 17 bases between them. The germline gives CDR1 SGHAT, CDR2 FQNNGV. This CDR3 spans 17 amino acids. CDR3 nucleotide sequence: TGTGCCAGCAGCCCCTGGGGGGTGACCCACTCCTACAATGAGCAGTTCTTC. Translation gives CASSPWGVTHSYNEQFF. Drawing the rest from reference TRBV11-2 and TRBJ2-1, the complete variable domain is EAGVAQSPRYKIIEKRQSVAFWCNPISGHATLYWYQQILGQGPKLLIQFQNNGVVDDSQLPKDRFSAERLKGVDSTLKIQPAKLEDSAVYLCASSPWGVTHSYNEQFFGPGTRLTVL.

V gene TRBV2 combines with J gene TRBJ2-2; TRBD1 matches 9 bases. V lost 7 bases to trimming and J lost 5 bases; unmatched junction nucleotides: 8. This CDR3 is 15 amino acids long. Per the germline V gene, CDR1 is SNHLY and CDR2 is FYNNEI. In DNA form, the CDR3 reads TGTGCCAGCACCCTAGGGACAGGGAGTACCGGGGAGCTGTTTTTT. Translating it yields CASTLGTGSTGELFF.

The chain recombines TRBV7-9 with TRBJ2-4, with D perhaps matching TRBD1 (6 bases). The length of the CDR3 is 14 residues. The V gene's germline CDR1 is SEHNR and CDR2 FQNEAQ (reference sequence). Trimming shortened V by 3 bases and J by 5 bases, and 11 bases separated the two germline ends. The CDR3 loop is CASSFAAGENIQYF. The DNA for the CDR3 is TGTGCCAGCAGCTTCGCAGCAGGGGAAAACATTCAGTACTTC.

The chain employs TRBV15 and TRBJ2-2; a weak D match, TRBD2 (5 bases). V lost 4 bases to trimming and J lost 1 base, with 10 bases between them. The CDR3 has 15 amino acids. Germline-derived CDR1 and CDR2 are LNHNV and YYDKDF (reference sequence). The CDR3: CATSTRRWNTGELFF. DNA for the CDR3: TGTGCCACCAGCACGAGGAGGTGGAACACCGGGGAGCTGTTTTTT.

This rearrangement joins TRBV7-2 to TRBJ1-2; 8 positions match TRBD1. With 6 bases clipped from V and 5 bases from J, the junction kept 11 bases outside the gene matches. The germline V gene encodes CDR1 SGHTA and CDR2 FQGNSA. CDR3 length: 15 amino acids. The CDR3: CASRRTGTGGYGYTF. The CDR3, as DNA: TGTGCCAGCAGAAGAACCGGGACAGGCGGATATGGCTACACCTTC. Full variable domain (rest looked up from reference TRBV7-2 and TRBJ1-2): GAGVSQSPSNKVTEKGKDVELRCDPISGHTALYWYRQSLGQGLEFLIYFQGNSAPDKSGLPSDRFSAERTGGSVSTLTIQRTQQEDSAVYLCASRRTGTGGYGYTFGSGTRLTVV.

The chain is built from TRBV7-2 and TRBJ2-7, with 14 nucleotides matching TRBD2. The germline V gene has CDR1 SGHTA and CDR2 FQGNSA. This CDR3 contains 18 residues. J gave up 0 bases and V 5 bases, and 9 bases lay outside the gene matches. The CDR3 spells CASSRRLAGGPLSYEQYF. CDR3 bases: TGTGCCAGCAGCCGGAGACTAGCGGGAGGGCCCCTCTCCTACGAGCAGTACTTC.

The gene calls are TRBV7-9 and TRBJ2-5; 8 bases agree with TRBD1. The last part of the DNA fits TRBJ2-7 better; the J call may be wrong. Germline V gene sequence: CDR1 SEHNR, CDR2 FQNEAQ (reference sequence). CDR3 size: 14 residues. This chain's CDR3 is CASSPRDRSYEQYF. CDR3 DNA: TGTGCCAGCAGCCCCCGGGACAGGTCCTACGAGCAGTACTTC.

The chain employs TRBV4-3 and TRBJ1-6; D is perhaps TRBD1 (5 bases). The CDR3 covers 15 residues. Germline loops: CDR1 LGHNA, CDR2 YSLEER. V lost 1 base and J lost 8, with 12 bases in between. The DNA for the CDR3 is TGCGCCAGCAGCCAAGGGGGGACTGTTTATTCACCCCTCCACTTT. Translating gives CASSQGGTVYSPLHF.

This clone has a single count. The chain uses TRBV7-8 and TRBJ1-4; TRBD1 is a possible D gene (6 bases). The CDR3 sequence is 16 residues long. The germline V gene has CDR1 SGHVS and CDR2 FQNEAQ. Trimming took off 5 bases at V and 0 bases at J, with 13 bases between the two ends. CDR3 sequence reads: CASSIRQVATNEKLFF. The CDR3 DNA is TGTGCCAGCAGCATACGACAGGTGGCAACTAATGAAAAACTGTTTTTT.

The rearrangement links TRBV5-5 to TRBJ2-4, with 8 bases matching TRBD1. V trimming: 0 bases; J trimming: 7 bases; junction bases outside the gene matches: 9. Germline values: CDR1 SGHKS, CDR2 YYEKEE (reference sequence). The CDR3 runs 16 residues. The CDR3 spells CASSLETGAVGNIQYF. The CDR3 bases are TGTGCCAGCAGCTTGGAGACAGGGGCCGTTGGGAACATTCAGTACTTC. The whole variable domain, filled in from reference TRBV5-5 and TRBJ2-4, reads DAGVTQSPTHLIKTRGQQVTLRCSPISGHKSVSWYQQVLGQGPQFIFQYYEKEERGRGNFPDRFSARQFPNYSSELNVNALLLGDSALYLCASSLETGAVGNIQYFGAGTRLSVL.

V gene TRBV7-8 combines with J gene TRBJ2-1; D is ambiguous. The CDR3 is 13 amino acids. The ends were cut back, 5 bases at V and 8 bases at J, with 13 bases in the middle. CDR1 and CDR2 from the germline V gene are SGHVS and FQNEAQ. This CDR3 reads CASSDGNSYEQFF. The CDR3 DNA reads TGTGCCAGCAGCGATGGTAATAGCTATGAGCAGTTCTTC.

The rearrangement joins TRBV5-4 to TRBJ2-1; the match to TRBD2 covers 7 bases. Trimming at V came to 7 bases and at J to 5 bases, leaving 9 bases not matched to a gene. Germline V lookup: CDR1 SGHNT, CDR2 YYREEE (reference sequence). The CDR3 contains 14 residues. The CDR3 coding sequence is TGTGCCAGCTCCTGGGGGGGGAAAAACAATGAGCAGTTCTTC. Translation: CASSWGGKNNEQFF.

A few counts support this clone. CDR3 sequence reads: CASSREIGTSGYYNEQFF. In nucleotides, the CDR3 is TGTGCCAGCAGCCGAGAAATCGGGACTAGCGGTTACTACAATGAGCAGTTCTTC. This chain links TRBV7-3 with TRBJ2-1, with 11 nucleotides matching TRBD2. Germline V gene data show CDR1 as SGHTA and CDR2 as FQGTGA. V lost 5 bases and J lost 3; bases outside the gene matches: 12. The CDR3 length is 18 residues.

The CDR3 protein is CASSLESGNYNEQFF. The CDR3 bases are TGTGCCAGCAGCTTAGAATCCGGTAATTACAATGAGCAGTTCTTC. The rearrangement joins TRBV11-2 to TRBJ2-1; D remains ambiguous. The CDR3 contains 15 residues. CDR1 and CDR2 from the germline V gene are SGHAT and FQNNGV. Trimming took off 0 bases at V and 4 bases at J, with 10 bases between the two ends.

The chain has TRBV11-1 and TRBJ2-2; 10 bases are a match to TRBD2. The V segment lost 3 bases and the J segment 3 bases; nucleotides outside the gene matches: 7. This CDR3 has 17 residues. Germline loops: CDR1 SGHAT, CDR2 FQDESV (reference sequence). The CDR3: CASSFPRTSGDTGELFF. CDR3 nucleotides: TGTGCCAGCAGCTTCCCGCGGACTAGCGGAGACACCGGGGAGCTGTTTTTT.